This TCR beta chain is drawn from a study of tumor-infiltrating lymphocytes in primary liver carcinoma. From about 19-30 mg of unsorted bulk tissue, DNA and RNA were co-extracted together. Worth noting for this clonotype: Relative to the germline gene, one junction end is altered; a read error may explain this.

A constant-region primer primed TCR beta cDNA synthesis from 400 to 600 ng of total RNA. Each TCR beta library was derived from three nested multiplex PCR rounds that employed slightly modified ARM-PCR. The first two PCR rounds, approximately 10 cycles each, used TRBV1-TRBV30 forward primers and a C-beta reverse primer. A single record per CDR3 protein comes from TCRdb applying MiXCR to the multiplex PCR reads. The repertoire has tens of thousands of distinct CDR3 sequences, 76% of them found once; the top ten carry roughly 38%. The V gene's germline CDR1 is LGHNA and CDR2 YNFKEQ. The CDR3 runs to 15 residues.

This sequence joins TRBV4-2 and TRBJ2-3, with D possibly being TRBD1 or TRBD2 (5 bases each). Sequences were obtained from liver tumor tissue from sampling region 5. Subset given: tumor region T5, tumor centre. The TCR was taken from a man aged 40-49 years with primary liver carcinoma and hepatitis B virus infection. CDR3 protein: CASSKEVRGADTRYF. In DNA, the CDR3 is TGTGCCAGCAGCAAAGAAGTTAGGGGAGCAGATACGCGGTATTTT.